This T cell receptor (beta chain) derives from a study of OX40 agonist ivuxolimab in advanced cancers. With respect to this clone: What it binds is unknown.

The V gene's germline CDR1 is SGHRS and CDR2 YFSETQ. Between the trimmed V and J ends, which lost 7 bases and 2 bases, there was a span of 15 bases. The CDR3 contains 14 residues. Study conclusions and caveats: Circulating CD4+ and CD8+ T cells showed clonal expansion by week 6 at 0.1 to 3.0 mg/kg.

TCRdb's table, derived via immunoSEQ multiplex PCR, lists solely in-frame clones and lacks some. The sample includes roughly 80,000 clones, over 75% of them seen just once. The specimen comprised CD4+ or CD8+ T cells sorted from blood, sampled in a trial of the OX40 agonist ivuxolimab. The source is an adult with an advanced solid tumor such as melanoma, head and neck, liver or kidney cancer. V gene TRBV5-1 combines with J gene TRBJ2-5; no reliable D call. In DNA form, the CDR3 reads TGCGCCAGCTCACTTAACGGAAGACAAGAGACCCAGTACTTC. Residues: CASSLNGRQETQYF.